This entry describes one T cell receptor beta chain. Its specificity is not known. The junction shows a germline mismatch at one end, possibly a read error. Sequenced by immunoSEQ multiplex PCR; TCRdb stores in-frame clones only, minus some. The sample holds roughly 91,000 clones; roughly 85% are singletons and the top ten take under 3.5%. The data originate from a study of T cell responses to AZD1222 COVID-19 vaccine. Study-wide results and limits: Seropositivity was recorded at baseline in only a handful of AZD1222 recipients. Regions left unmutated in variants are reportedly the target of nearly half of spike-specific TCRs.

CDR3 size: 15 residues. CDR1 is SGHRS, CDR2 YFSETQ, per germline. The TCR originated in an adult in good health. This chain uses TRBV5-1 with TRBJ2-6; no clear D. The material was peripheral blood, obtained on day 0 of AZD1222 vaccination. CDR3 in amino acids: CASSLDWRGANVLTF. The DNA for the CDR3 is TGTGCCAGCAGCTTAGATTGGAGAGGGGCCAACGTCCTGACTTTC.